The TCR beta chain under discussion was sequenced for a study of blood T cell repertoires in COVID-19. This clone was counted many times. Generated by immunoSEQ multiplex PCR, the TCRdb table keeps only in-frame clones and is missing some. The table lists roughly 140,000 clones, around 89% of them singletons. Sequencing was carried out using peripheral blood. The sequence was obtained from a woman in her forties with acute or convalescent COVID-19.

The CDR3 here is CATSRTPTSGRGEQYF. The CDR3 DNA reads as TGTGCCACCAGCAGAACCCCCACTAGCGGGAGAGGCGAGCAGTACTTC. The gene calls are TRBV15 and TRBJ2-7, with 11 bases fitting TRBD2. Germline CDR1 and CDR2: LNHNV and YYDKDF (reference sequence). The V gene end was trimmed by 2 bases and the J gene end by 6 bases; junction bases not matched to a gene: 9. CDR3 length: 16 amino acids.